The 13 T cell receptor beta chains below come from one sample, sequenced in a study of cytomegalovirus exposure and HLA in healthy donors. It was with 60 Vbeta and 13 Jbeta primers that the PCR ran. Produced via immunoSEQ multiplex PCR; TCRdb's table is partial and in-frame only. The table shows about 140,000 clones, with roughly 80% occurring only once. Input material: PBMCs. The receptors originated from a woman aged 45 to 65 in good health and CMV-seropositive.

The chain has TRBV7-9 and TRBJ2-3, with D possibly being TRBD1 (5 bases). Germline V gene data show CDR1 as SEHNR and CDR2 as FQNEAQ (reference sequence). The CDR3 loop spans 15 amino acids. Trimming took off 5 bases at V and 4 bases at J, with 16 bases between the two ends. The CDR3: CASSLTGTDADTQYF. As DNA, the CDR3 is TGTGCCAGCAGCCTCACAGGTACGGACGCAGATACGCAGTATTTT.

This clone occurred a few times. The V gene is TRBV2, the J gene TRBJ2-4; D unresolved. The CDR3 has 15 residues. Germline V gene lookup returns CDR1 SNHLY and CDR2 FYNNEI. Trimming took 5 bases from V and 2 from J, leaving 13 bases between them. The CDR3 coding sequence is TGTGCCAGCAGTTTTAGTAAAGATACCAAAAACATTCAGTACTTC. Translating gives CASSFSKDTKNIQYF.

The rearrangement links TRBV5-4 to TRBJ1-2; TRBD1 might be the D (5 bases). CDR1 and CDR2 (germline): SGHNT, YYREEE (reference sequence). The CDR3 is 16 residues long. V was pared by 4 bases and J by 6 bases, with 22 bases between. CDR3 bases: TGTGCCAGCAGCCCACCTTCGGGAGGGGCTAAGAATGGCTACACCTTC. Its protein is CASSPPSGGAKNGYTF. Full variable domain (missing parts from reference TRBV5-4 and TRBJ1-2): ETGVTQSPTHLIKTRGQQVTLRCSSQSGHNTVSWYQQALGQGPQFIFQYYREEENGRGNFPPRFSGLQFPNYSSELNVNALELDDSALYLCASSPPSGGAKNGYTFGSGTRLTVV.

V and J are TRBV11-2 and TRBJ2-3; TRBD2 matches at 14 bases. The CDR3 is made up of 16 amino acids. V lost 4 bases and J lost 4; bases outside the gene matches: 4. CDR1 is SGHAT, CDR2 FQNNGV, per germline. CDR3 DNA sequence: TGTGCCAGCAGCTCCGGGACTAGCGGGGGACCAGATACGCAGTATTTT. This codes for CASSSGTSGGPDTQYF.

CDR3 sequence reads: CASSAGTGSYEQYF. CDR3 DNA: TGTGCCAGCAGCGCCGGGACAGGGAGCTACGAGCAGTACTTC. The chain recombines TRBV2 with TRBJ2-7; TRBD1 agrees at 9 bases. The germline V gene has CDR1 SNHLY and CDR2 FYNNEI. V lost 6 bases and J lost 3; bases outside the gene matches: 6. The CDR3 totals 14 residues. Supplemented by reference TRBV2 and TRBJ2-7, the full variable domain reads EPEVTQTPSHQVTQMGQEVILRCVPISNHLYFYWYRQILGQKVEFLVSFYNNEISEKSEIFDDQFSVERPDGSNFTLKIRSTKLEDSAMYFCASSAGTGSYEQYFGPGTRLTVT.

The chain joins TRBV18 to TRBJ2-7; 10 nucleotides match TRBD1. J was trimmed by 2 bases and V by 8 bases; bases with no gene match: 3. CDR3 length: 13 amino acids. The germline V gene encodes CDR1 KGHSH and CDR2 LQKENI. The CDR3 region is CASQDRGAYEQYF. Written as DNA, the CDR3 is TGTGCCAGCCAGGACAGGGGGGCCTACGAGCAGTACTTC.

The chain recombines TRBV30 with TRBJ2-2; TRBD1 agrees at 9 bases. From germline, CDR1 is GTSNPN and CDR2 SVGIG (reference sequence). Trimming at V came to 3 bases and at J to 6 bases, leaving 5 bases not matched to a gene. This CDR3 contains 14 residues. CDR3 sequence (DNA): TGTGCCTGGAGGAACAGGGGGCGGTCCGGGGAGCTGTTTTTT. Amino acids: CAWRNRGRSGELFF.

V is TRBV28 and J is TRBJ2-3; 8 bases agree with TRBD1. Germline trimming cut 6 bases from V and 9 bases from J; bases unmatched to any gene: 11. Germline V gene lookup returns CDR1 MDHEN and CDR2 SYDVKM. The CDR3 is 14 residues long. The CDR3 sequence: CASSLTGARHTQYF. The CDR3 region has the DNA TGTGCCAGCAGCTTGACAGGGGCAAGGCACACGCAGTATTTT.

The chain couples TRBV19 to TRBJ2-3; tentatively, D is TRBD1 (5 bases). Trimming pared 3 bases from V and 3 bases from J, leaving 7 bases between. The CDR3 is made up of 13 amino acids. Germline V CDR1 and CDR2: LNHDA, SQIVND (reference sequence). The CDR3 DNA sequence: TGTGCCAGTAGTATCAGGGAAACAGATACGCAGTATTTT. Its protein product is CASSIRETDTQYF.

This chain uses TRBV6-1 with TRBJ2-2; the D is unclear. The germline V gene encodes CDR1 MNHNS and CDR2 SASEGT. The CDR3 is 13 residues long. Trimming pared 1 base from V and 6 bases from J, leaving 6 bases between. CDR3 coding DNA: TGTGCCAGCAGTGAAGGACTTGCCGGGGAGCTGTTTTTT. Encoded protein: CASSEGLAGELFF.

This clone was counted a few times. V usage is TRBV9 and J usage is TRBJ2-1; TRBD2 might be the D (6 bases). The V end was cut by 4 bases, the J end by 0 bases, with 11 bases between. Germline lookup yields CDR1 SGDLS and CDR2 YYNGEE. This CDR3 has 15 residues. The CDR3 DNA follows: TGTGCCAGCAGCCCCCGACTAGGCTCCTACAATGAGCAGTTCTTC. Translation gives CASSPRLGSYNEQFF.

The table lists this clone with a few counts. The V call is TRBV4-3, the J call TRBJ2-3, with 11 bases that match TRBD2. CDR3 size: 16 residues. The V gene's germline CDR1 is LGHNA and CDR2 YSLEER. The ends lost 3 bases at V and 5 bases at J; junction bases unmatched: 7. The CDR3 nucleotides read TGCGCCAGCAGCCACGAACTAGCGGGGGCTAGAGATACGCAGTATTTT. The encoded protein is CASSHELAGARDTQYF.

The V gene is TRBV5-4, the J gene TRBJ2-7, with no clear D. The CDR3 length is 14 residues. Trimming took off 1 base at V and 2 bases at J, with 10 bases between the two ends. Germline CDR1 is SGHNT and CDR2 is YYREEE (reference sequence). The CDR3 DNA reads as TGTGCCAGCAGCTTGATCGGGTTCCCCTACGAGCAGTACTTC. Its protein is CASSLIGFPYEQYF.